This T cell receptor (beta chain) was obtained from a study of cytomegalovirus exposure and HLA in healthy donors. Study outcomes and limitations: The majority of TCR sequences were rare, yet some public TCRs appeared in many donors. Analysis was performed later, and it showed HLA-associated TCR beta chains to be more clonally expanded than equally common others. The later analysis indicated that the majority of CMV-associated TCR beta chains appeared HLA-restricted. CMV serostatus stood as the only immune exposure information on hand.

A multiplex PCR was run with 60 Vbeta primers and 13 Jbeta primers. TCRdb's table, derived via immunoSEQ multiplex PCR, lists solely in-frame clones and lacks some. Seen here are around 92,000 clones, roughly 74% observed once, and the top ten hold roughly 13%. Concerning this clone itself: Its target is not known.

Germline CDR1 is SGHTA and CDR2 is FQGTGA. Deletions cut 4 bases from V and 10 bases from J, with 17 bases between. This CDR3 region has 13 residues. Sequencing was carried out using PBMCs. The chain is built from TRBV7-3 and TRBJ2-7; D perhaps matches TRBD1 (5 bases). This clonotype was sampled from a woman in her sixties or seventies in good health and CMV-seropositive. The CDR3 spells CASSSARQQSQYF. CDR3 coding DNA: TGTGCCAGCAGCTCGGCCAGACAGCAATCCCAGTACTTC.